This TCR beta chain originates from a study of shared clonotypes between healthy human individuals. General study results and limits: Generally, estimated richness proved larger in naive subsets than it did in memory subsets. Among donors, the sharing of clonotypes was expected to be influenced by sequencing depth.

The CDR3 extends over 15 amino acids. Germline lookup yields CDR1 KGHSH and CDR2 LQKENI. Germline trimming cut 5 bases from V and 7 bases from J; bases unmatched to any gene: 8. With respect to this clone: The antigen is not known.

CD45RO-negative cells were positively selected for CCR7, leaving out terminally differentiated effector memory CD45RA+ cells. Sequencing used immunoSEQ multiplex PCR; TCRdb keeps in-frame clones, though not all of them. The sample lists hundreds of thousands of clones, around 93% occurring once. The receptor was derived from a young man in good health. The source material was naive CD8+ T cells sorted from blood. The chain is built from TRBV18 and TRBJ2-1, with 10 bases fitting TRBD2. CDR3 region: CASSFKGLAFNEQFF. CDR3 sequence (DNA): TGTGCCAGCTCATTCAAGGGACTAGCGTTTAATGAGCAGTTCTTC.